A single sample is the source of the 12 T cell receptor beta chains below, sequenced in a study of regulatory T cells in long-lasting Graves disease. The time point denotes: persistent/refractory GD, antithyroid drugs over 5 years with positive TRAb. TCR sequences were obtained from RNA taken from PBMCs. Arm-PCR of CDR3 regions and iRepertoire HTBI primers were the basis on which TCR beta libraries were built. TCRdb reanalysed the multiplex PCR reads using MiXCR and keeps one entry per CDR3 protein. This sample has hundreds of thousands of distinct CDR3 sequences, with around a fifth found just once. Sequenced here: peripheral blood mononuclear cells (PBMCs), sampled when the disease was refractory, from a patient treated with antithyroid drugs. The receptor source for this set is a female donor with Graves disease.

On this clonotype: The junction differs from germline at one of its ends, possibly a read error. The gene calls are TRBV5-5 and TRBJ1-2; D is perhaps TRBD1 (6 bases). Germline CDR1 reads SGHKS; CDR2 reads YYEKEE (reference sequence). CDR3 length equals 14 residues. CDR3 DNA sequence: TGTGTCAGCAGCTTGGTGGACAGCCTCTATGGCTACACCTTC. Translating gives CVSSLVDSLYGYTF.

This clonotype was observed at least ten times. The gene calls are TRBV5-5 and TRBJ1-2; the match to TRBD1 covers 11 bases. Unmatched junction bases numbered 6, after V lost 0 bases and J lost 8 bases. CDR3 size: 15 residues. Germline assignment: CDR1 SGHKS and CDR2 YYEKEE (reference sequence). The CDR3 DNA reads as TGTGCCAGCAGCTTGGAGGGACAGGGGGGCGACGGCTACACCTTC. Its translation is CASSLEGQGGDGYTF. Together with reference TRBV5-5 and TRBJ1-2, the CDR3 gives the full variable domain: DAGVTQSPTHLIKTRGQQVTLRCSPISGHKSVSWYQQVLGQGPQFIFQYYEKEERGRGNFPDRFSARQFPNYSSELNVNALLLGDSALYLCASSLEGQGGDGYTFGSGTRLTVV.

V is TRBV30 and J is TRBJ1-1, with 7 bases that match TRBD1. V shed 5 bases and J 5 bases; nucleotides not matched to a gene: 5. The germline CDR1 and CDR2 sequences are GTSNPN and SVGIG (reference sequence). The CDR3 covers 12 residues. This CDR3 reads CAWGQEPTEAFF. The DNA of the CDR3 is TGTGCCTGGGGACAGGAGCCTACTGAAGCTTTCTTT.

The chain couples TRBV28 to TRBJ1-5; tentative D call: TRBD1 (5 bases). This CDR3 has 15 residues. V lost 0 bases and J lost 7, with 13 bases in between. Germline CDR1 reads MDHEN; CDR2 reads SYDVKM. This CDR3 reads CASSLWSGRVQPQHF. DNA for the CDR3: TGTGCCAGCAGTTTATGGTCAGGGAGGGTGCAGCCCCAGCATTTT.

This clonotype was detected a few times. The V and J genes are TRBV3-1 and TRBJ1-5; D is perhaps TRBD1 (5 bases). Trimming took 11 bases from V and 2 from J, leaving 16 bases between them. The CDR3 loop spans 14 amino acids. Germline lookup yields CDR1 LGHDT and CDR2 YNNKEL (reference sequence). The DNA of the CDR3 is TGTGCCGCCGTCAAGGGGAGGCGCAATCAGCCCCAGCATTTT. Translating it yields CAAVKGRRNQPQHF.

In its sample, this clonotype was seen a few times. The chain uses TRBV5-1 and TRBJ2-2; TRBD2 is a possible D gene (5 bases). Germline CDR1 is SGHRS and CDR2 is YFSETQ. CDR3 length: 14 amino acids. V was cut by 5 bases and J by 2 bases, with 10 bases left in between. CDR3 sequence: CASRLATNTGELFF. The CDR3 DNA reads TGCGCCAGCAGATTAGCGACCAACACCGGGGAGCTGTTTTTT.

The J gene is TRBJ2-5, the V gene TRBV25-1; a possible D gene is TRBD1 (6 bases). Trimming shortened V by 1 base and J by 1 base, and 13 bases separated the two germline ends. The V gene's germline CDR1 is MGHDK and CDR2 SYGVNS. This CDR3 is 16 amino acids long. The CDR3 DNA reads TGTGCCAGCAGTGAATCCCAGGGGAATCTCCAAGAGACCCAGTACTTC. This encodes CASSESQGNLQETQYF.

The chain couples TRBV4-1 to TRBJ2-5; D is unclear. Germline CDR1 is MGHRA and CDR2 is YSYEKL. The CDR3 has 13 amino acids. Deletions cut 6 bases from V and 5 bases from J, with 13 bases between. CDR3 sequence: CASSKGPRETQYF. The CDR3 DNA follows: TGCGCCAGCAGTAAAGGGCCCCGTGAGACCCAGTACTTC.

The chain links TRBV19 to TRBJ1-1, with unresolved D. The V gene's germline CDR1 is LNHDA and CDR2 SQIVND (reference sequence). The V end was cut by 7 bases, the J end by 1 base, with 13 bases between. This CDR3 region has 14 residues. The CDR3 sequence is CASIIRPGNTEAFF. CDR3 coding DNA: TGTGCCAGTATTATTCGGCCTGGGAACACTGAAGCTTTCTTT.

Many counts were recorded for this clonotype. The rearrangement joins TRBV29-1 to TRBJ1-2; no clear D. The CDR3 runs to 13 residues. From germline, CDR1 is SQVTM and CDR2 ANQGSEA. The ends were cut back, 4 bases at V and 2 bases at J, with 11 bases in the middle. CDR3 sequence reads: CSVGKGTNYGYTF. CDR3 bases: TGCAGCGTTGGTAAGGGAACCAACTATGGCTACACCTTC.

This chain uses TRBV12-3 or TRBV12-4 with TRBJ2-2; D is perhaps TRBD1 (5 bases). The CDR3 sequence is 14 residues long. V gave up 9 bases and J gave up 6 bases, with 17 bases separating them. Here the CDR3 reads CASDVGHRSGELFF. CDR3 nucleotide sequence: TGTGCCAGTGATGTCGGACATCGCTCCGGGGAGCTGTTTTTT.

Many counts were recorded for this clonotype. CDR3 in amino acids: CASSWTYQETQYF. The DNA for the CDR3 is TGTGCCAGCAGCTGGACATACCAAGAGACCCAGTACTTC. This rearrangement joins TRBV6-1 to TRBJ2-5; TRBD1 might be the D (5 bases). With 6 bases removed from V and 0 bases from J, the gap between germline ends came to 8 bases. The CDR3 is 13 residues long. Germline V gene data show CDR1 as MNHNS and CDR2 as SASEGT.